This T cell receptor (beta chain) appears in the sequencing data of a study of blood T cell repertoires in COVID-19. Assay used: immunoSEQ multiplex PCR; TCRdb lists only in-frame clones, some missing. The profile shows about 170,000 clones, almost 85% of them singletons. The V and J ends lost 5 bases and 4 bases respectively, with 11 bases between them. The CDR3 sequence is 12 residues long. Germline V lookup: CDR1 SQVTM, CDR2 ANQGSEA. The source is a woman of 80 years or more with COVID-19, enrolled during active disease. The chain carries TRBV29-1 and TRBJ1-2; a possible D gene is TRBD1 (5 bases). Sequences were obtained from peripheral blood. The CDR3 loop is CSVLRGSYGYTF. The DNA for the CDR3 is TGCAGCGTTCTTAGGGGATCCTATGGCTACACCTTC.